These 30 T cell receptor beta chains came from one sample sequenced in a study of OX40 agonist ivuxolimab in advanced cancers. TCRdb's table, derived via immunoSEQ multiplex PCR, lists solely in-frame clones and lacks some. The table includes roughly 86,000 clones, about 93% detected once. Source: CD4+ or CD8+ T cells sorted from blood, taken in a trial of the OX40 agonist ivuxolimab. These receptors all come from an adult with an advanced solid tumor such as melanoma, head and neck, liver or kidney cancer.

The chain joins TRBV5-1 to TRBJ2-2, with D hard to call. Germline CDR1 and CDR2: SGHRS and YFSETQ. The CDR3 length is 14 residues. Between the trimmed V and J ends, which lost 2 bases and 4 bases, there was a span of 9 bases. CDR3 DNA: TGCGCCAGCAGCTTTTACGGAACCACCGGGGAGCTGTTTTTT. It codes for CASSFYGTTGELFF.

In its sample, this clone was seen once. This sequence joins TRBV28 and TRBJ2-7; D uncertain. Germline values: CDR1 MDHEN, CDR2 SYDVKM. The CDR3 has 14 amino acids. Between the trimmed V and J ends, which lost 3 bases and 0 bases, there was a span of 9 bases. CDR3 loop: CASSFGVLSYEQYF. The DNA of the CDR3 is TGTGCCAGCAGTTTTGGGGTTCTCTCCTACGAGCAGTACTTC.

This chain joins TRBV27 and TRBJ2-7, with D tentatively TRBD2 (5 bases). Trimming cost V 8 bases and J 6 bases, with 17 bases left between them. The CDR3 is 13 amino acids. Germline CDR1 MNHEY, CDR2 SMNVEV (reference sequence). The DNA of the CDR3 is TGTGCCAGCCGCGTCTCGAGGGAATCCGAGCAGTACTTC. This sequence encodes CASRVSRESEQYF.

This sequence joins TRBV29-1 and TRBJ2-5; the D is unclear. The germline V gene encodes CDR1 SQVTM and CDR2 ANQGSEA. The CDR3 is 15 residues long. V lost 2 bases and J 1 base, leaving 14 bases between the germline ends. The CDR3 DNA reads TGCAGCGTTGAACCCCAGGTGCGGCCCCAAGAGACCCAGTACTTC. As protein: CSVEPQVRPQETQYF.

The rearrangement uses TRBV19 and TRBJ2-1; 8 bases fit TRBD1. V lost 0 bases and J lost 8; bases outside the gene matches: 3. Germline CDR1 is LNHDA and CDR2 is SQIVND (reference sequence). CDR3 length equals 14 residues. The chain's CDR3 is CASSIDNRGDEQFF. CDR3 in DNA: TGTGCCAGTAGTATAGATAACAGGGGGGATGAGCAGTTCTTC. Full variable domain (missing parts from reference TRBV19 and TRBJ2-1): DGGITQSPKYLFRKEGQNVTLSCEQNLNHDAMYWYRQDPGQGLRLIYYSQIVNDFQKGDIAEGYSVSREKKESFPLTVTSAQKNPTAFYLCASSIDNRGDEQFFGPGTRLTVL.

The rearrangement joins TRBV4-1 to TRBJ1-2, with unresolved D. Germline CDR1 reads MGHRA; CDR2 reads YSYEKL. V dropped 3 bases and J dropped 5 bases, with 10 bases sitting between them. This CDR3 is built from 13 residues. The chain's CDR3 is CASSQQDGYGYTF. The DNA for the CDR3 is TGCGCCAGCAGCCAGCAAGACGGGTATGGCTACACCTTC.

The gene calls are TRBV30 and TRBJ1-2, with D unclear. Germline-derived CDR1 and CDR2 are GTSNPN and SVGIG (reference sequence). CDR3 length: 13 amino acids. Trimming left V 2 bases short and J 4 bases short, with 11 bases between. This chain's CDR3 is CAWSQDGLYGYTF. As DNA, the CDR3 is TGTGCCTGGAGTCAAGACGGTCTCTATGGCTACACCTTC. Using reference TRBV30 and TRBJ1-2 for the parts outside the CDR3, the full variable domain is SQTIHQWPATLVQPVGSPLSLECTVEGTSNPNLYWYRQAAGRGLQLLFYSVGIGQISSEVPQNLSASRPQDRQFILSSKKLLLSDSGFYLCAWSQDGLYGYTFGSGTRLTVV.

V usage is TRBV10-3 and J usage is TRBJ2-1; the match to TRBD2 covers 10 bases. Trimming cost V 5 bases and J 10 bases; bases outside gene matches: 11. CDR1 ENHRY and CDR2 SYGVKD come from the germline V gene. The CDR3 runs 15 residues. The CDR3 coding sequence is TGTGCCATCAGTCTTGTGTCTAGCGGGAGCCAAGAGCAGTTCTTC. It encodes CAISLVSSGSQEQFF.

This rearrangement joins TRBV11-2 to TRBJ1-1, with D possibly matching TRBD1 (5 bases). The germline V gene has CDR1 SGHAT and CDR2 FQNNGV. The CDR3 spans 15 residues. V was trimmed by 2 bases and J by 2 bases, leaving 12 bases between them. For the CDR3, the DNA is TGTGCCAGCAGCTTACAGGGTGGCGGAAACACTGAAGCTTTCTTT. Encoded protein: CASSLQGGGNTEAFF.

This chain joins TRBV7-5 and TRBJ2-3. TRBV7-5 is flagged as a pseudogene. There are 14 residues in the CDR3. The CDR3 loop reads CVRSGEPSTDTQYF. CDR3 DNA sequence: TGTGTCAGAAGCGGGGAACCTAGCACAGATACGCAGTATTTT.

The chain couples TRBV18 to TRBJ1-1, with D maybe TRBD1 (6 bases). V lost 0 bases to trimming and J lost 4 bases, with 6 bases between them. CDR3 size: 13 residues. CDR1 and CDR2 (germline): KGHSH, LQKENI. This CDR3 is CASSPPGATEAFF. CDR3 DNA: TGTGCCAGCTCACCACCGGGGGCCACTGAAGCTTTCTTT.

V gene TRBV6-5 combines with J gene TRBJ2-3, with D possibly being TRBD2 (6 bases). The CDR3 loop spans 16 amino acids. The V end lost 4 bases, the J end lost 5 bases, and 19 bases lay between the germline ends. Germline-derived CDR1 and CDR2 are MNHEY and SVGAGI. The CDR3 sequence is CASSSRASGVVDTQYF. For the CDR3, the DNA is TGTGCCAGCAGTTCCAGGGCGTCGGGAGTAGTAGATACGCAGTATTTT.

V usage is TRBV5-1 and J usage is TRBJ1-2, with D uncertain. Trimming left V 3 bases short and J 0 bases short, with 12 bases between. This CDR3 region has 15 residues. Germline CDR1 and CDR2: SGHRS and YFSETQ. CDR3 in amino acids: CASSSNPQANYGYTF. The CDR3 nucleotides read TGCGCCAGCAGCTCGAACCCGCAGGCTAACTATGGCTACACCTTC.

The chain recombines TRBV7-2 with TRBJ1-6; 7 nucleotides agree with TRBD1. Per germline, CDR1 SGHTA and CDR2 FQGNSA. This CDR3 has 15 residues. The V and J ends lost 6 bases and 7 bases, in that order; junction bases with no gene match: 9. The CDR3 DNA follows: TGTGCCAGCAGATCTCGGACAGGCCAAAATTCACCCCTCCACTTT. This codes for CASRSRTGQNSPLHF. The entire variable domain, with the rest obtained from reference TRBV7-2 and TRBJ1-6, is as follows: GAGVSQSPSNKVTEKGKDVELRCDPISGHTALYWYRQSLGQGLEFLIYFQGNSAPDKSGLPSDRFSAERTGGSVSTLTIQRTQQEDSAVYLCASRSRTGQNSPLHFGNGTRLTVT.

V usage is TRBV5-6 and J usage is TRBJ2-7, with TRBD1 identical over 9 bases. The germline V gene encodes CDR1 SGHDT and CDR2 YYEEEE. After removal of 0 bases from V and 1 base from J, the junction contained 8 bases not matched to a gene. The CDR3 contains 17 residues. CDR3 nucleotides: TGTGCCAGCAGCTTGGGGAGGGACAGGGCCTGGTCCTACGAGCAGTACTTC. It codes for CASSLGRDRAWSYEQYF.

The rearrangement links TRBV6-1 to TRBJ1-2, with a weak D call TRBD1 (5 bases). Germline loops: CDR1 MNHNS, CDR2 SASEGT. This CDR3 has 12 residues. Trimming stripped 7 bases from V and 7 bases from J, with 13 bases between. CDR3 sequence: CASTVGAGGYTF. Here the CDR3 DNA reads TGTGCCAGCACGGTCGGGGCGGGTGGCTACACCTTC.

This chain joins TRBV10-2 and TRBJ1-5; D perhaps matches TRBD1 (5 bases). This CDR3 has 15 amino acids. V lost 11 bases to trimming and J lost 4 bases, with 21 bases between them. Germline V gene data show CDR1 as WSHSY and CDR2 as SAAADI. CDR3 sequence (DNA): TGCGCCCCCCCCTTAAGTACAGGCGAAAATCAGCCCCAGCATTTT. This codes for CAPPLSTGENQPQHF.

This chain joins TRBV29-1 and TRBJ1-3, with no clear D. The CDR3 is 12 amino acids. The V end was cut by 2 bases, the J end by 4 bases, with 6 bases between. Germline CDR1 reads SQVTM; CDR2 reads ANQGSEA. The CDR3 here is CSVEYDGNTIYF. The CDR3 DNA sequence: TGCAGCGTTGAATACGACGGAAACACCATATATTTT.

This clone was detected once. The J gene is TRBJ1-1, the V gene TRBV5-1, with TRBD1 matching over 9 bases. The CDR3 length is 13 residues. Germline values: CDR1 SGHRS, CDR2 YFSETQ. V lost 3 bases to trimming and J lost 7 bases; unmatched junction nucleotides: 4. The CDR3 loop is CASSSPGQGEAFF. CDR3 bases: TGCGCCAGCAGCTCTCCGGGACAGGGTGAAGCTTTCTTT.

The CDR3 is CASSLSGGGEEQYF. DNA for the CDR3: TGTGCCAGCAGCCTATCGGGGGGTGGTGAAGAGCAGTACTTC. This chain uses TRBV7-9 with TRBJ2-5; the match to TRBD2 covers 7 bases. The CDR3 contains 14 residues. V gave up 5 bases and J gave up 11 bases; unmatched junction bases: 14. Germline V gene data show CDR1 as SEHNR and CDR2 as FQNEAQ (reference sequence).

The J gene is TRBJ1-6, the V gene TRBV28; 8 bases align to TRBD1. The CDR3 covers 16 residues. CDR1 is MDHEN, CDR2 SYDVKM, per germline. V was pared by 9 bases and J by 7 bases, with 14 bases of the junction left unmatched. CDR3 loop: CASRSSGRGQNSPLHF. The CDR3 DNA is TGTGCCAGTAGAAGCTCGGGCAGGGGGCAAAATTCACCCCTCCACTTT. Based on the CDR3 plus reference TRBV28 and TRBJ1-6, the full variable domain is DVKVTQSSRYLVKRTGEKVFLECVQDMDHENMFWYRQDPGLGLRLIYFSYDVKMKEKGDIPEGYSVSREKKERFSLILESASTNQTSMYLCASRSSGRGQNSPLHFGNGTRLTVT.

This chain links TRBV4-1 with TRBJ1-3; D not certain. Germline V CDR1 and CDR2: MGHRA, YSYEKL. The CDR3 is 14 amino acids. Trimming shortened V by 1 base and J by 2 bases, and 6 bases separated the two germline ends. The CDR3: CASSQVTAGNTIYF. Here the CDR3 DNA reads TGCGCCAGCAGCCAAGTAACCGCTGGAAACACCATATATTTT.

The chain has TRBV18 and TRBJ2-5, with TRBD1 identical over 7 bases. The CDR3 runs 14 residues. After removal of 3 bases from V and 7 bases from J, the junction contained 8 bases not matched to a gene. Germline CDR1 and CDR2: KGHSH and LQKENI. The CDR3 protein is CASSPDRSVRTQYF. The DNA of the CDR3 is TGTGCCAGCTCACCGGACAGGTCCGTAAGGACCCAGTACTTC.

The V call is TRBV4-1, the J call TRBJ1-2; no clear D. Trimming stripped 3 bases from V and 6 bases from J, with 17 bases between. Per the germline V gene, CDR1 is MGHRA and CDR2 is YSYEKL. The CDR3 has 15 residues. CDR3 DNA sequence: TGCGCCAGCAGCCACTATCTGGCGGCCTCCGATGGCTACACCTTC. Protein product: CASSHYLAASDGYTF.

CDR3 DNA sequence: TGCGCCAGCAGCCAAGGCCCCCAGGGGGTAGCAGATACGCAGTATTTT. Its protein is CASSQGPQGVADTQYF. The chain recombines TRBV4-1 with TRBJ2-3, with TRBD1 matching 7 bases. Looked up from germline, CDR1 is MGHRA and CDR2 is YSYEKL. The V segment lost 1 base and the J segment 4 bases; nucleotides outside the gene matches: 8. There are 16 residues in the CDR3.

The DNA for the CDR3 is TGCGCCAGCAGCCAAGAAGCCAGGGACAGCTATGGCTACACCTTC. Translated, it gives CASSQEARDSYGYTF. The rearrangement joins TRBV4-3 to TRBJ1-2; 7 bases are shared with TRBD1. The CDR3 totals 15 residues. The germline gives CDR1 LGHNA, CDR2 YSLEER. The junction had 5 bases not matched to a gene; V was cut back by 0 bases and J by 4 bases.

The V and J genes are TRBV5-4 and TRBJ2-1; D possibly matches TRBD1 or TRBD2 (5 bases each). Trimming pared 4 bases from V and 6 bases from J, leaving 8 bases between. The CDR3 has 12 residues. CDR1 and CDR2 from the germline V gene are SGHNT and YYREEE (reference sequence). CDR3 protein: CASSIGTNEQFF. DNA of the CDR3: TGTGCCAGCAGCATCGGGACCAATGAGCAGTTCTTC.

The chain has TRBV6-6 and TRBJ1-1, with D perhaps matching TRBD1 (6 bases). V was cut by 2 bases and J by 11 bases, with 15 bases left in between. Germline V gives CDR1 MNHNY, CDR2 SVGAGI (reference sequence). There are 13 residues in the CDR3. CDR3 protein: CASSYVTGARAFF. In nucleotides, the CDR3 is TGTGCCAGCAGTTACGTCACGGGGGCGCGCGCTTTCTTT.

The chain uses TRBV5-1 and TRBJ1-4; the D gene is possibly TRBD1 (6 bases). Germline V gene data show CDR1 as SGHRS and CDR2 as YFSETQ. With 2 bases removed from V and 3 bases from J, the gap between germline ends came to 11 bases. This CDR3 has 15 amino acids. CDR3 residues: CASSFLGGPNEKLFF. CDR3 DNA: TGCGCCAGCAGCTTCCTGGGGGGCCCTAATGAAAAACTGTTTTTT.

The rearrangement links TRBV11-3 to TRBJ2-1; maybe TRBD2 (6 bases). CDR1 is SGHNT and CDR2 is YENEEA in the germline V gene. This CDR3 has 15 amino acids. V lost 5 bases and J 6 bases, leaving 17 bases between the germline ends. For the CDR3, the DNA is TGTGCCAGCAGCCAGAGGGCAGGGAGGAGCAATGAGCAGTTCTTC. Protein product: CASSQRAGRSNEQFF.